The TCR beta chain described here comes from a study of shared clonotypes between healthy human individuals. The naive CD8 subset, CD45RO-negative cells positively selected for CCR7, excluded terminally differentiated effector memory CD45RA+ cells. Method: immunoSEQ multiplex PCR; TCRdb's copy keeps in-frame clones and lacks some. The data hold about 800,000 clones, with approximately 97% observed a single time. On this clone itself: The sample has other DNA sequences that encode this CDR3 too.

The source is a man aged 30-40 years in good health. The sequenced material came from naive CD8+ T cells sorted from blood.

The CDR3 region is CASSLRSPYEQYF. Written as DNA, the CDR3 is TGTGCCAGCAGTTTACGAAGTCCCTACGAGCAGTACTTC. This chain connects TRBV27 to TRBJ2-7; D gene ambiguous. Between the trimmed V and J ends, which lost 2 bases and 2 bases, there was a span of 7 bases. This CDR3 region has 13 residues. Germline lookup yields CDR1 MNHEY and CDR2 SMNVEV (reference sequence).